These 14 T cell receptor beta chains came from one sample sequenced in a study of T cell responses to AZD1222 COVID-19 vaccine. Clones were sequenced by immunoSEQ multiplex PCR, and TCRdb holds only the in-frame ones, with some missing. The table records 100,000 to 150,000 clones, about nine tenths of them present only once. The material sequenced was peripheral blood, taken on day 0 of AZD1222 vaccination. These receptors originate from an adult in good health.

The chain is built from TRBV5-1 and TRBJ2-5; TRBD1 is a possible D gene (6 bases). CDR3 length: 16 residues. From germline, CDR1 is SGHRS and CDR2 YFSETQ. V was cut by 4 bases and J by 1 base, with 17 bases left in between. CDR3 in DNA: TGCGCCAGCAGCCGCCGAGGACAGACGGGCCAAGAGACCCAGTACTTC. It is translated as CASSRRGQTGQETQYF.

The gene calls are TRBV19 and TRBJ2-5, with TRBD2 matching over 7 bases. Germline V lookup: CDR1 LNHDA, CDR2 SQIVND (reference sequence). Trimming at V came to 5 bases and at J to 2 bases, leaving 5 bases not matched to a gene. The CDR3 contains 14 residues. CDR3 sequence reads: CASSGGLPQETQYF. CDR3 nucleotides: TGTGCCAGTAGTGGGGGACTACCACAAGAGACCCAGTACTTC.

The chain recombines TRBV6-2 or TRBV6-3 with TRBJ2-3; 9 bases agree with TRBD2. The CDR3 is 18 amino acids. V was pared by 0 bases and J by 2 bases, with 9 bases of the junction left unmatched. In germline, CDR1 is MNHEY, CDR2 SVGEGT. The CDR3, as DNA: TGTGCCAGCAGTTACTCCCCCACTAGCGGGTCTCCCACAGATACGCAGTATTTT. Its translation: CASSYSPTSGSPTDTQYF.

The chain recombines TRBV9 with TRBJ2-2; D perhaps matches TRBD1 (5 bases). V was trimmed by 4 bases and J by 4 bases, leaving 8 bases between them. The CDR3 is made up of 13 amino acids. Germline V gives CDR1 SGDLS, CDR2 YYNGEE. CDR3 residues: CASSNQGTGELFF. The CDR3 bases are TGTGCCAGCAGCAATCAGGGCACCGGGGAGCTGTTTTTT.

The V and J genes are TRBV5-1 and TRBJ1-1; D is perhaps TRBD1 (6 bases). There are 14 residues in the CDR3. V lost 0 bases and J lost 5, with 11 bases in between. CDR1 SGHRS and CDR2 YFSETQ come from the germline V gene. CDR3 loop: CASSLGGGSTEAFF. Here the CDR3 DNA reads TGCGCCAGCAGCTTGGGAGGGGGATCAACTGAAGCTTTCTTT.

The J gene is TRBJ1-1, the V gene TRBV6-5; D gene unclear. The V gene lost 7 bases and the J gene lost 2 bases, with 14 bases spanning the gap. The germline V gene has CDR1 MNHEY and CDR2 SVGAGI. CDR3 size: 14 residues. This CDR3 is CASNPRRSNTEAFF. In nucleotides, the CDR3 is TGTGCCAGCAACCCGCGGCGATCTAACACTGAAGCTTTCTTT.

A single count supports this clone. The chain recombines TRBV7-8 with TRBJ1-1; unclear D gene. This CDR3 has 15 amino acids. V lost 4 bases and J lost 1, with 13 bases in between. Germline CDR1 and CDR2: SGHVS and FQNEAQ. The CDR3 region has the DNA TGTGCCAGCAGCTCCAACAGATTCCAGAACACTGAAGCTTTCTTT. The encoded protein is CASSSNRFQNTEAFF.

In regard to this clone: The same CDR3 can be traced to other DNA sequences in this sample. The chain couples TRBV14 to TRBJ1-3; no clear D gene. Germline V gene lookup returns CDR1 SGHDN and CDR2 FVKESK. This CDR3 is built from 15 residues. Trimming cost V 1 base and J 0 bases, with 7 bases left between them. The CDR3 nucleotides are TGTGCCAGCAGCCAAGGGAGGGTCTCTGGAAACACCATATATTTT. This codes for CASSQGRVSGNTIYF.

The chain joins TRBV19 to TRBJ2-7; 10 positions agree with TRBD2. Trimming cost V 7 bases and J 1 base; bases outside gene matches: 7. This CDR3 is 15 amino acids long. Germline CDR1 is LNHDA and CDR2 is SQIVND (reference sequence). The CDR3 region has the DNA TGTGCCAGTACCTTGAAACTAGCGGGATCCTACGAGCAGTACTTC. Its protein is CASTLKLAGSYEQYF.

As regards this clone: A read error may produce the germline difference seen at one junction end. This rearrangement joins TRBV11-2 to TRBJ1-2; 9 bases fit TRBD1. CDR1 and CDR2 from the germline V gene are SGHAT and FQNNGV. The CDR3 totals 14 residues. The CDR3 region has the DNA TGTGCCAGCAGCTCCCATCCGACAGGGGGGATAAGCGCCTTC. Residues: CASSSHPTGGISAF.

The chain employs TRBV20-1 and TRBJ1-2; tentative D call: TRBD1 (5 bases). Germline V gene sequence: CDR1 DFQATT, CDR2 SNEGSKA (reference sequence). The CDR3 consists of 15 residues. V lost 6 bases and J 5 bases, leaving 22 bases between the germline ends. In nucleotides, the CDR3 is TGCAGTGCGAGTCTACAGGTCCCACGTGGGTATGGCTACACCTTC. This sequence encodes CSASLQVPRGYGYTF.

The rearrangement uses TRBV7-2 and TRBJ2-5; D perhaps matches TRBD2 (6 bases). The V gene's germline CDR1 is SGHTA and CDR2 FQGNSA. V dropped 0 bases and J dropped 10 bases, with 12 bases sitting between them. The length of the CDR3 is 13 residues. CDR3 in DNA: TGTGCCAGCAGCTTAGCGAGTGAGGGACTCCAGTACTTC. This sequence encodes CASSLASEGLQYF.

The CDR3 is CSVRGQSSYEQYF. CDR3 DNA: TGCAGCGTTAGGGGACAGTCAAGTTACGAGCAGTACTTC. V is TRBV29-1 and J is TRBJ2-7; 7 bases are shared with TRBD1. This CDR3 spans 13 amino acids. Germline loops: CDR1 SQVTM, CDR2 ANQGSEA. Trimming removed 5 bases from V and 4 bases from J; junction bases left unmatched: 8.

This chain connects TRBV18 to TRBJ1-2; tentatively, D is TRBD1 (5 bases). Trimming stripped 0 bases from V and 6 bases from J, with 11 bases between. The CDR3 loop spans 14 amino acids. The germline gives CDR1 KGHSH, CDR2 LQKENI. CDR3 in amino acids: CASSPPLGGDGYTF. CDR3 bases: TGTGCCAGCTCACCACCGTTGGGGGGAGATGGCTACACCTTC.